A single sample is the source of the 6 T cell receptor beta chains below, sequenced in a study of OX40 agonist ivuxolimab in advanced cancers. Receptor amplification or capture employed the immunoSEQ multiplex PCR assay. TCRdb stores this immuneACCESS table with in-frame sequences only. Part of the clones is absent; in the studies checked, under half of the shortfall reflects unresolved V genes, and no reason is known for the rest. This sample lists roughly 64,000 clones; approximately 84% were detected once. The ten largest clones represent approximately 2.9% of the sample. Sequences were derived from CD4+ or CD8+ T cells sorted from blood, sampled in a trial of the OX40 agonist ivuxolimab. The receptors here all came from an adult with an advanced solid tumor such as melanoma, head and neck, liver or kidney cancer.

V and J are TRBV4-1 and TRBJ2-7; D tentatively fits TRBD1 or TRBD2 (5 bases each). V was pared by 1 base and J by 0 bases, with 7 bases between. This CDR3 comprises 14 residues. Germline V lookup: CDR1 MGHRA, CDR2 YSYEKL. The CDR3 spells CASSQVGTSYEQYF. DNA of the CDR3: TGCGCCAGCAGCCAAGTCGGGACCTCCTACGAGCAGTACTTC.

This clone was picked up one time. The gene calls are TRBV2 and TRBJ2-3; 11 bases line up with TRBD1. CDR3 length: 16 residues. Germline loops: CDR1 SNHLY, CDR2 FYNNEI. Trimming took 3 bases from V and 5 from J; bases not matched to a gene: 7. The CDR3 nucleotides are TGTGCCAGCAGTGATCGGACAGGGGGCGCAATAGATACGCAGTATTTT. This sequence encodes CASSDRTGGAIDTQYF.

This chain links TRBV7-3 with TRBJ2-1; 8 bases line up with TRBD1. V dropped 5 bases and J dropped 1; count of bases not matched to a gene: 4. Germline values: CDR1 SGHTA, CDR2 FQGTGA. The CDR3 totals 15 residues. CDR3 coding DNA: TGTGCCAGCAGCCCAGGGGGCTCTTCCTACAATGAGCAGTTCTTC. Residues: CASSPGGSSYNEQFF.

The chain carries TRBV7-2 and TRBJ1-2, with D possibly matching TRBD1 (5 bases). This CDR3 comprises 15 residues. Trimming removed 2 bases from V and 0 bases from J, with 10 bases in between. The germline V gene has CDR1 SGHTA and CDR2 FQGNSA. DNA of the CDR3: TGTGCCAGCAGCTTAACAGGAGGGGCTAACTATGGCTACACCTTC. It is translated as CASSLTGGANYGYTF.

The V and J genes are TRBV5-1 and TRBJ1-1; D is uncertain. This CDR3 has 13 residues. Germline-derived CDR1 and CDR2 are SGHRS and YFSETQ. V lost 0 bases to trimming and J lost 5 bases, with 8 bases between them. CDR3 protein: CASSLEPDTEAFF. The CDR3 DNA is TGCGCCAGCAGCTTGGAGCCCGATACTGAAGCTTTCTTT.

The chain is built from TRBV6-1 and TRBJ1-5, with 7 bases matching TRBD1. The germline gives CDR1 MNHNS, CDR2 SASEGT. The length of the CDR3 is 15 residues. V gave up 6 bases and J gave up 0 bases; unmatched junction bases: 5. CDR3 nucleotides: TGTGCCAGCAGCGCGACAGGGAGTAGCAATCAGCCCCAGCATTTT. Translating gives CASSATGSSNQPQHF.